The present TCR beta chain was sequenced within a study of early T cells in non-severe SARS-CoV-2 infection. Study-level information: From unsorted whole blood, bulk RNA was sequenced, and the chains remained unpaired. Whole-study findings and limits: VDJdb matches were skewed toward anti-spike CD8 T cell responses.

Researchers tagged individual cDNA molecules with unique molecular identifiers. From the 5' RACE reads, TCRdb called clonotypes with MiXCR, one entry per CDR3 protein. The profile shows approximately 97,000 distinct CDR3 sequences, over 10% of them singletons. Remarks on this clonotype: Its antigen is unidentified.

This sequence was found in an adult who was a healthcare worker with PCR-confirmed SARS-CoV-2 infection or an uninfected control (not recorded which). Sequenced: whole blood.

The CDR3 spells CASSLVGKETEAFF. CDR3 sequence (DNA): TGTGCCAGCAGCTTAGTAGGGAAGGAAACTGAAGCTTTCTTT. The genes are TRBV7-9 and TRBJ1-1; D gene uncertain. The CDR3 runs 14 residues. CDR1 is SEHNR and CDR2 is FQNEAQ in the germline V gene (reference sequence). V was trimmed by 1 base and J by 5 bases, leaving 11 bases between them.